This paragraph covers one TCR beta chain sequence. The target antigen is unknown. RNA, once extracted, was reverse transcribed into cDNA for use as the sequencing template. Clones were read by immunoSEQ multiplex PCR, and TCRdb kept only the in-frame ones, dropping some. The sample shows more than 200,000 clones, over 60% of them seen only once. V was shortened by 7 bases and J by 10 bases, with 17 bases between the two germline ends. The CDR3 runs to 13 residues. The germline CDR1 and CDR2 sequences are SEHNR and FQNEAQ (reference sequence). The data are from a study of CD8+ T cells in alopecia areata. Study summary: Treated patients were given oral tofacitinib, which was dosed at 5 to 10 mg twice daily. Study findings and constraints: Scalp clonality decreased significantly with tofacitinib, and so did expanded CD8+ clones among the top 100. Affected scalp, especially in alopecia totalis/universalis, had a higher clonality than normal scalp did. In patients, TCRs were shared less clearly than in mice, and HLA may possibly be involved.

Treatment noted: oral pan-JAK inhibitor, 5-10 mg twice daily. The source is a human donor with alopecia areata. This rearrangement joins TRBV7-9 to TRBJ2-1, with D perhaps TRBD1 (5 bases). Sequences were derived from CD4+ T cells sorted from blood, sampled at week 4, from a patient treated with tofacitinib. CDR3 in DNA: TGTGCCAGCACCCAGATGGGGTCAGGGGAGCAGTTCTTC. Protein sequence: CASTQMGSGEQFF. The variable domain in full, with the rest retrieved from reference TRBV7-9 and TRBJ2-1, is DTGVSQNPRHKITKRGQNVTFRCDPISEHNRLYWYRQTLGQGPEFLTYFQNEAQLEKSRLLSDRFSAERPKGSFSTLEIQRTEQGDSAMYLCASTQMGSGEQFFGPGTRLTVL.